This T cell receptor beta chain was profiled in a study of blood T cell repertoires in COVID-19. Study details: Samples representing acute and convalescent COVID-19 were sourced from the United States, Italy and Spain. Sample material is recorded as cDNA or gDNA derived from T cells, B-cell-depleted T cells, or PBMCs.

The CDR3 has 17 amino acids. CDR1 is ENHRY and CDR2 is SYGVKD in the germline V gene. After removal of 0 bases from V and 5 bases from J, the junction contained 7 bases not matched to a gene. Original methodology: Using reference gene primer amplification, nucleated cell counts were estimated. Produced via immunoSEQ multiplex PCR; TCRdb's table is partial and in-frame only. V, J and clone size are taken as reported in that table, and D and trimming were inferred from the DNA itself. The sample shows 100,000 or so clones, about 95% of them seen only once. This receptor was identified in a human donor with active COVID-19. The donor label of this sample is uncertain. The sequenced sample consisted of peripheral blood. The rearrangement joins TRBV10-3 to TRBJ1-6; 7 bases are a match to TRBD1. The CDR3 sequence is CAISESRSGTDNSPLHF. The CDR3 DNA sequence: TGTGCCATCAGTGAGTCGAGGTCCGGGACAGATAATTCACCCCTCCACTTT.